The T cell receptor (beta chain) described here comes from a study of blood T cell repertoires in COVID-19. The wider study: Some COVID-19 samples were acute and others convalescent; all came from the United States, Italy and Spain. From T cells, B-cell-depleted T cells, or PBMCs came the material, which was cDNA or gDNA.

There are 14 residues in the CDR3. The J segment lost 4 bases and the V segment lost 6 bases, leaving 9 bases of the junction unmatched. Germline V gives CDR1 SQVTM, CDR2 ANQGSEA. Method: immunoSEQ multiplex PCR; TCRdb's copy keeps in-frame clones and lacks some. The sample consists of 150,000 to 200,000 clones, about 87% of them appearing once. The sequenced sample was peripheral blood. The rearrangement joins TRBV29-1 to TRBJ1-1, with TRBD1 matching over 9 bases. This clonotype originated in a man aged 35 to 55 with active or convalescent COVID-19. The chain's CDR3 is CSVKAGTGTTEAFF. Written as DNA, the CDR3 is TGCAGCGTCAAAGCCGGGACAGGGACCACTGAAGCTTTCTTT.